The 9 T cell receptor beta chains presented below share a single source sample, sequenced in a study of spatial heterogeneity in lung cancer. TCRdb passed the 5' RACE reads through MiXCR, listing each CDR3 protein once. This sample carries about 39,000 distinct CDR3 sequences, less than 6% of them seen once, and the ten largest clones take roughly 12%. Indicated time point: sample taken at primary tumor resection. Unsorted whole RNA samples from tumor, nontumor lung or frozen PBMC were sequenced. Sequencing used PBMCs, obtained at surgery. The receptors originated from a male donor with early-stage non-small cell lung cancer.

This clonotype was detected ten times or more. The gene calls are TRBV2 and TRBJ1-4, with 8 bases fitting TRBD1. The CDR3 sequence is 16 residues long. V shed 4 bases and J 4 bases; nucleotides not matched to a gene: 8. Germline V gene lookup returns CDR1 SNHLY and CDR2 FYNNEI. CDR3 bases: TGTGCCAGCAGTGCATTTCGGACAGGGAGTAATGAAAAACTGTTTTTT. This translates into CASSAFRTGSNEKLFF.

This clonotype was counted ten times or more. V is TRBV30 and J is TRBJ1-3; 7 nucleotides match TRBD1. J was trimmed by 3 bases and V by 4 bases; bases with no gene match: 9. The CDR3 length is 15 residues. CDR1 is GTSNPN, CDR2 SVGIG, per germline (reference sequence). The CDR3 bases are TGTGCCTGGAAACAGGGGCTGAGGGATGGAAACACCATATATTTT. It is translated as CAWKQGLRDGNTIYF. The full variable domain, its missing parts supplied by reference TRBV30 and TRBJ1-3, is SQTIHQWPATLVQPVGSPLSLECTVEGTSNPNLYWYRQAAGRGLQLLFYSVGIGQISSEVPQNLSASRPQDRQFILSSKKLLLSDSGFYLCAWKQGLRDGNTIYFGEGSWLTVV.

Ten or more counts support this clonotype. The J gene is TRBJ2-7, the V gene TRBV6-2 or TRBV6-3; D is ambiguous. Germline assignment: CDR1 MNHEY and CDR2 SVGEGT. CDR3 length: 11 amino acids. Trimming took off 6 bases at V and 3 bases at J, with 6 bases between the two ends. The CDR3 DNA follows: TGTGCCAGCAGAATAAGCTACGAGCAGTACTTC. Protein product: CASRISYEQYF.

This clonotype was counted ten times or more. The chain links TRBV20-1 to TRBJ1-6, with no clear D. CDR1 and CDR2 (germline): DFQATT, SNEGSKA (reference sequence). There are 14 residues in the CDR3. V dropped 5 bases and J dropped 8 bases, with 16 bases sitting between them. CDR3 bases: TGCAGTGCTCCCTACACAGATCCGGATTCACCCCTCCACTTT. Its protein product is CSAPYTDPDSPLHF.

This clonotype was observed many times. The rearrangement joins TRBV20-1 to TRBJ2-3, with D maybe TRBD2 (5 bases). CDR1 is DFQATT and CDR2 is SNEGSKA in the germline V gene (reference sequence). V was pared by 0 bases and J by 4 bases, with 17 bases between. The length of the CDR3 is 16 residues. The CDR3 nucleotides read TGCAGTGCTAGAGAGTGGAGGCTAGGACGGGCAGATACGCAGTATTTT. It is translated as CSAREWRLGRADTQYF.

This clonotype was recorded at least ten times. CDR3 in amino acids: CSARDLSNQPQHF. The CDR3 DNA is TGCAGTGCTAGAGATTTGAGCAATCAGCCCCAGCATTTT. The rearrangement uses TRBV20-1 and TRBJ1-5, with unresolved D. This CDR3 has 13 amino acids. CDR1 is DFQATT and CDR2 is SNEGSKA in the germline V gene (reference sequence). V dropped 0 bases and J dropped 1 base, with 4 bases sitting between them.

This clonotype has a count of ten or more. The V and J genes are TRBV2 and TRBJ2-1; D is unclear. CDR1 is SNHLY, CDR2 FYNNEI, per germline. The CDR3 totals 11 residues. V lost 6 bases to trimming and J lost 6 bases, with 6 bases between them. In nucleotides, the CDR3 is TGTGCCAGCAGAGGGATCAATGAGCAGTTCTTC. As protein: CASRGINEQFF.

This chain links TRBV30 with TRBJ1-4; tentatively, D is TRBD1 (6 bases). This CDR3 is built from 14 residues. Germline CDR1 reads GTSNPN; CDR2 reads SVGIG (reference sequence). The V end was cut by 3 bases, the J end by 4 bases, with 12 bases between. The CDR3, as DNA: TGTGCCTGGAGCATCGGGACACTTAATGAAAAACTGTTTTTT. Encoded protein: CAWSIGTLNEKLFF.

The chain's CDR3 is CASSPRDRGPGAFF. The CDR3 bases are TGTGCCAGCAGCCCTAGGGACAGGGGGCCGGGAGCTTTCTTT. The rearrangement joins TRBV3-1 to TRBJ1-1; 12 nucleotides match TRBD1. Germline V gives CDR1 LGHDT, CDR2 YNNKEL (reference sequence). CDR3 size: 14 residues. V gave up 4 bases and J gave up 10 bases; unmatched junction bases: 7.